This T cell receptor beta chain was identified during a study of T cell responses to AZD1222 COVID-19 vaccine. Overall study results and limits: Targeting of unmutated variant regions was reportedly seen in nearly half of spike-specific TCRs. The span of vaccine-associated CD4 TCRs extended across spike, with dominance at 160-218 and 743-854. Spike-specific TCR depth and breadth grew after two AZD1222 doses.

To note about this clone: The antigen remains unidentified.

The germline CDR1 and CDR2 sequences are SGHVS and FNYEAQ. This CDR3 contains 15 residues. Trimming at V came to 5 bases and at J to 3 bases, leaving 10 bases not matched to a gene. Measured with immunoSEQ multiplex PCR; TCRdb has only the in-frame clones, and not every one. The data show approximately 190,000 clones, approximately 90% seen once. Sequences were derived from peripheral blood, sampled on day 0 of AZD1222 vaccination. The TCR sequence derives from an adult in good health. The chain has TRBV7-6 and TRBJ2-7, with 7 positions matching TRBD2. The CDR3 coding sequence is TGTGCCAGCAGCAGTACAGCGGGGCCGCTCTACGAGCAGTACTTC. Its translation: CASSSTAGPLYEQYF.